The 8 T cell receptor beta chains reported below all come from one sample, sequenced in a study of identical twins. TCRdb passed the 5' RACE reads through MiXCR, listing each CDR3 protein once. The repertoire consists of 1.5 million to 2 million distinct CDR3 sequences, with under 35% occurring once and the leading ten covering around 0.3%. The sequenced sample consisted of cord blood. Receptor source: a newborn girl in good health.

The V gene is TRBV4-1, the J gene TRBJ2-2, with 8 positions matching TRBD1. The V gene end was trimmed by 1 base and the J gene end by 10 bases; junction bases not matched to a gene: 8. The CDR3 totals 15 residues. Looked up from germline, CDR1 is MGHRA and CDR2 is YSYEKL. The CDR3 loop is CASSQGGTGIEELFF. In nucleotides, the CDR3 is TGCGCCAGCAGCCAAGGTGGGACAGGAATCGAGGAGCTGTTTTTT.

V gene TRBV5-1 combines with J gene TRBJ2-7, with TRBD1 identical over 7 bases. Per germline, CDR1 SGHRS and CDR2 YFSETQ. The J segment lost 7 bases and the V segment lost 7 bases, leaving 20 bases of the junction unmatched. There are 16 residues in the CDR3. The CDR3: CASARTTGSSYNEQYF. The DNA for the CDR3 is TGCGCCAGCGCACGAACGACAGGGTCGTCCTACAATGAGCAGTACTTC.

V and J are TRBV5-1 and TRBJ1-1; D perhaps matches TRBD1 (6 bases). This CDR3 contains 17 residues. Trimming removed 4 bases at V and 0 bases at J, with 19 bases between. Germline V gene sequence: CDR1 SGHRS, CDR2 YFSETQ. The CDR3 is CASSLAIQGPMNTEAFF. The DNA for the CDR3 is TGCGCCAGCAGCCTGGCTATTCAGGGGCCAATGAACACTGAAGCTTTCTTT.

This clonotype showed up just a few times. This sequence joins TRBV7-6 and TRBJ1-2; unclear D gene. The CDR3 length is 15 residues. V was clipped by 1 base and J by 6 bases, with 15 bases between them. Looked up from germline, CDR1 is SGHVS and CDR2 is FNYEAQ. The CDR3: CASSLGGARGHGYTF. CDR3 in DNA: TGTGCCAGCAGCTTAGGCGGTGCCCGAGGCCATGGCTACACCTTC.

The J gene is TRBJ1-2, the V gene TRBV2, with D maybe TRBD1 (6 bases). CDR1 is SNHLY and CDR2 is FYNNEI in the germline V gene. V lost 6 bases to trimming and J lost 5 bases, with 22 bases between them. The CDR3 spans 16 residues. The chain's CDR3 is CASSDLSNRERYGYTF. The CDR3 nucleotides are TGTGCCAGCAGCGATCTCTCCAACAGGGAAAGGTATGGCTACACCTTC.

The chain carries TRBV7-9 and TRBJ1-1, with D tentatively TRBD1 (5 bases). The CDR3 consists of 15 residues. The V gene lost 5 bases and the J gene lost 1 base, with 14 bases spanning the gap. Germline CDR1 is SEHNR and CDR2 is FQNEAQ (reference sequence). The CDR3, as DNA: TGTGCCAGCAGCCCCCCGGGGGTATCGAACACTGAAGCTTTCTTT. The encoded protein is CASSPPGVSNTEAFF. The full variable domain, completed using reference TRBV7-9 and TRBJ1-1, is DTGVSQNPRHKITKRGQNVTFRCDPISEHNRLYWYRQTLGQGPEFLTYFQNEAQLEKSRLLSDRFSAERPKGSFSTLEIQRTEQGDSAMYLCASSPPGVSNTEAFFGQGTRLTVV.

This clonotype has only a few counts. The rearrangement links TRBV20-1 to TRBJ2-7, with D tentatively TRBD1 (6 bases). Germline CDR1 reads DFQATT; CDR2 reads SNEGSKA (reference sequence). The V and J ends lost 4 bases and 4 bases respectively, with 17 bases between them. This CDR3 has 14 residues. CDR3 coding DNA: TGCAGTGCTACCACCGGGACAAACATTTACGAGCAGTACTTC. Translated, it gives CSATTGTNIYEQYF.

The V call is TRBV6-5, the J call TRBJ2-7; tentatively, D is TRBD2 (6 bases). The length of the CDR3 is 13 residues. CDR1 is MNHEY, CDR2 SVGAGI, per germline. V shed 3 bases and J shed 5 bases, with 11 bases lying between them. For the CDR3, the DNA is TGTGCCAGCAGTTATTGGAGGGAGCACGAGCAGTACTTC. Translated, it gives CASSYWREHEQYF.